This TCR beta chain is from a study of blood T cell repertoires in COVID-19. Overall study context: Both acute and convalescent COVID-19 samples were obtained from the United States, Italy and Spain. Sources were T cells, B-cell-depleted T cells, or PBMCs; the material itself was cDNA or gDNA.

This CDR3 is built from 14 residues. V dropped 7 bases and J dropped 1 base, with 10 bases sitting between them. Germline CDR1 reads MDHEN; CDR2 reads SYDVKM. Per the authors' pipeline: It was from reference gene primer amplification that nucleated cell counts were estimated. Assay used: immunoSEQ multiplex PCR; TCRdb lists only in-frame clones, some missing. That table furnishes V, J and clone size, whereas the DNA furnished D and trimming. This table has 240,000 or so clones, roughly four fifths appearing once. The rearrangement links TRBV28 to TRBJ2-2; TRBD2 might be the D (5 bases). This TCR came from a woman younger than 35 with acute or convalescent COVID-19. Sequenced input: peripheral blood. CDR3 amino acids: CASIGLLNTGELFF. The CDR3, as DNA: TGTGCCAGCATTGGACTGCTGAACACCGGGGAGCTGTTTTTT.